This TCR beta chain emerged from a study of T cells in Graves' hyperthyroidism and ophthalmopathy. General observations from the study: Most thyroid clonotypes expanded above 0.001 were also detected in blood.

Turning to this clonotype: Its antigen is still unknown.

The ends lost 0 bases at V and 4 bases at J; junction bases unmatched: 12. The germline gives CDR1 SGHDT, CDR2 YYEEEE. The CDR3 loop spans 17 amino acids. Stable Graves' hyperthyroidism denoted no ophthalmopathy progression over 18 months. Amplification of TCR beta CDR3 regions was performed using RNA transcripts as template. The TCR CDR3 was amplified in a first-round RT-PCR using the HTBI primer set. TCRdb reprocessed the multiplex PCR reads via MiXCR and lists one record per CDR3 protein. The repertoire holds approximately 500,000 distinct CDR3 sequences, with 35% to 55% as singletons. Material for sequencing was peripheral blood or thyroid tissue (not recorded which). The clonotype comes from a woman younger than 35 with Graves' hyperthyroidism. V and J are TRBV5-6 and TRBJ1-2; 7 bases are a match to TRBD1. The DNA for the CDR3 is TGTGCCAGCAGCTTGGGAGGGGGCCAATCCGGCGTCTATGGCTACACCTTC. This codes for CASSLGGGQSGVYGYTF.